Listed here are 18 T cell receptor beta chains from one sample, sequenced in a study of CD8 T cells in ankylosing spondylitis. MiXCR, applied by TCRdb to the 5' RACE reads, yields one record per CDR3 protein. The table lists some 140,000 distinct CDR3 sequences, around 6.6% of them singletons, with 9.5% to 15% in the top ten. The source material was blood, either unsorted or a sorted T cell fraction (not recorded which). The receptors here all came from a female donor with ankylosing spondylitis or in good health (not recorded which).

The sample holds many counts of this clonotype. The V and J genes are TRBV9 and TRBJ2-7; no definite D call. Trimming left V 0 bases short and J 3 bases short, with 13 bases between. CDR1 is SGDLS and CDR2 is YYNGEE in the germline V gene. The CDR3 loop spans 15 amino acids. The CDR3 coding sequence is TGTGCCAGCAGCGTAGCCTCGGACGGAATCTACGAGCAGTACTTC. This encodes CASSVASDGIYEQYF.

This clonotype was recorded many times. This chain connects TRBV7-8 to TRBJ2-5; 7 positions agree with TRBD2. The CDR3 is 17 amino acids. CDR1 is SGHVS and CDR2 is FQNEAQ in the germline V gene. The junction had 8 bases not matched to a gene; V was cut back by 0 bases and J by 1 base. The CDR3 protein is CASSLALERGIQETQYF. CDR3 nucleotide sequence: TGTGCCAGCAGCTTAGCATTGGAGCGGGGCATCCAAGAGACCCAGTACTTC. The entire variable domain, with the rest obtained from reference TRBV7-8 and TRBJ2-5, is as follows: GAGVSQSPRYKVAKRGQDVALRCDPISGHVSLFWYQQALGQGPEFLTYFQNEAQLDKSGLPSDRFFAERPEGSVSTLKIQRTQQEDSAVYLCASSLALERGIQETQYFGPGTRLLVL.

About this clonotype: One end of the junction does not line up with germline, which may come from a read error. This chain joins TRBV10-3 and TRBJ2-2; 13 nucleotides align to TRBD2. Per germline, CDR1 ENHRY and CDR2 SYGVKD. This CDR3 is built from 18 residues. The CDR3 spells CTISATSGGTPFTGELFF. For the CDR3, the DNA is TGTACCATCAGTGCGACTAGCGGGGGGACACCTTTCACCGGGGAGCTGTTTTTT.

This clonotype was seen at least ten times. V usage is TRBV6-5 and J usage is TRBJ1-1; D call uncertain. The CDR3 sequence is 15 residues long. Trimming pared 4 bases from V and 0 bases from J, leaving 12 bases between. The germline gives CDR1 MNHEY, CDR2 SVGAGI. This CDR3 is CASSSHGSMNTEAFF. The CDR3 nucleotides are TGTGCCAGCAGTTCCCACGGATCTATGAACACTGAAGCTTTCTTT.

This chain uses TRBV7-2 with TRBJ1-1; D unresolved. Germline CDR1 reads SGHTA; CDR2 reads FQGNSA. The CDR3 consists of 15 residues. The V end was cut by 2 bases, the J end by 7 bases, with 17 bases between. The chain's CDR3 is CASSLFSPPDGEAFF. CDR3 DNA: TGTGCCAGCAGCTTATTTAGTCCCCCGGACGGTGAAGCTTTCTTT. Together with reference TRBV7-2 and TRBJ1-1, the CDR3 gives the full variable domain: GAGVSQSPSNKVTEKGKDVELRCDPISGHTALYWYRQSLGQGLEFLIYFQGNSAPDKSGLPSDRFSAERTGGSVSTLTIQRTQQEDSAVYLCASSLFSPPDGEAFFGQGTRLTVV.

There are many counts of this clonotype. The CDR3 is CATTPALAGGTYNEQFF. For the CDR3, the DNA is TGTGCCACCACACCGGCACTAGCGGGGGGAACCTACAATGAGCAGTTCTTC. The chain couples TRBV10-3 to TRBJ2-1; 12 bases are a match to TRBD2. Germline CDR1 and CDR2: ENHRY and SYGVKD. The CDR3 covers 17 residues. V dropped 10 bases and J dropped 2; count of bases not matched to a gene: 12.

This clonotype was observed at least ten times. This chain joins TRBV29-1 and TRBJ1-1; weak D call: TRBD1 (5 bases). V was shortened by 7 bases and J by 1 base, with 10 bases between the two germline ends. This CDR3 is 12 amino acids long. Germline CDR1 and CDR2: SQVTM and ANQGSEA. CDR3 nucleotide sequence: TGCAGCGCGGGGGAGGGGAACACTGAAGCTTTCTTT. Protein product: CSAGEGNTEAFF.

This clonotype was observed at least ten times. This sequence joins TRBV7-2 and TRBJ1-1; D is possibly TRBD1 (5 bases). Trimming left V 4 bases short and J 1 base short, with 13 bases between. The CDR3 runs to 15 residues. Germline V CDR1 and CDR2: SGHTA, FQGNSA. Here the CDR3 reads CASSSRTLTNTEAFF. Here the CDR3 DNA reads TGTGCCAGCAGCTCCCGGACACTAACGAACACTGAAGCTTTCTTT. Full variable domain (rest looked up from reference TRBV7-2 and TRBJ1-1): GAGVSQSPSNKVTEKGKDVELRCDPISGHTALYWYRQSLGQGLEFLIYFQGNSAPDKSGLPSDRFSAERTGGSVSTLTIQRTQQEDSAVYLCASSSRTLTNTEAFFGQGTRLTVV.

This clonotype showed up many times. This chain links TRBV20-1 with TRBJ1-2, with 8 bases fitting TRBD1. From germline, CDR1 is DFQATT and CDR2 SNEGSKA (reference sequence). J was trimmed by 4 bases and V by 3 bases; bases with no gene match: 7. This CDR3 contains 14 residues. The CDR3 nucleotides are TGCAGTGCTAGGGACCGGGACAGGACCTATGGCTACACCTTC. Its translation is CSARDRDRTYGYTF.

This clonotype appeared many times. The chain combines TRBV6-5 with TRBJ1-5; 10 bases are a match to TRBD1. With 0 bases clipped from V and 7 bases from J, the junction kept 6 bases outside the gene matches. The CDR3 length is 16 residues. CDR1 MNHEY and CDR2 SVGAGI come from the germline V gene. CDR3 residues: CASSYSLGTGEQPQHF. CDR3 nucleotides: TGTGCCAGCAGTTACTCGCTAGGGACAGGGGAACAGCCCCAGCATTTT.

This clonotype was detected many times. CDR3 sequence: CASSSHDRGQETQYF. CDR3 bases: TGCGCCAGCAGCTCACACGACAGGGGGCAAGAGACCCAGTACTTC. This sequence joins TRBV5-1 and TRBJ2-5; TRBD1 aligns across 9 bases. The CDR3 has 15 amino acids. Trimming removed 3 bases from V and 2 bases from J; junction bases left unmatched: 5. Looked up from germline, CDR1 is SGHRS and CDR2 is YFSETQ. The variable domain in full, with the rest retrieved from reference TRBV5-1 and TRBJ2-5, is KAGVTQTPRYLIKTRGQQVTLSCSPISGHRSVSWYQQTPGQGLQFLFEYFSETQRNKGNFPGRFSGRQFSNSRSEMNVSTLELGDSALYLCASSSHDRGQETQYFGPGTRLLVL.

This clonotype showed up just a few times. For the CDR3, the DNA is TGTGCCAGCAGCCAATTCGCCAGGGGGCCGGGGAACACTGAAGCTTTCTTT. This encodes CASSQFARGPGNTEAFF. The chain couples TRBV3-1 to TRBJ1-1, with 8 nucleotides matching TRBD1. This CDR3 region has 17 residues. Germline CDR1 is LGHDT and CDR2 is YNNKEL (reference sequence). After removal of 2 bases from V and 1 base from J, the junction contained 9 bases not matched to a gene.

The chain joins TRBV4-3 to TRBJ1-1; D gene unclear. V lost 0 bases and J lost 5, with 16 bases in between. In germline, CDR1 is LGHNA, CDR2 YSLEER. This CDR3 spans 16 amino acids. The CDR3, as DNA: TGCGCCAGCAGCCAAGACTGGTCCGGAGGTTGGACTGAAGCTTTCTTT. Translated, it gives CASSQDWSGGWTEAFF.

This clonotype was detected ten times or more. V usage is TRBV12-3 or TRBV12-4 and J usage is TRBJ2-5; perhaps TRBD1 as D (6 bases). V was trimmed by 5 bases and J by 7 bases, leaving 14 bases between them. The CDR3 length is 13 residues. The CDR3, as DNA: TGTGCCAGCAGTCGGACAGAAGGGGGGACCCAGTACTTC. It encodes CASSRTEGGTQYF.

This clonotype was recorded at least ten times. CDR3 coding DNA: TGTGCCAGCAGCGACTATAGCGGGCGGGCCGGAGATACGCAGTATTTT. Translating it yields CASSDYSGRAGDTQYF. V gene TRBV7-2 combines with J gene TRBJ2-3, with 7 bases that match TRBD2. After removal of 5 bases from V and 5 bases from J, the junction contained 13 bases not matched to a gene. Germline V CDR1 and CDR2: SGHTA, FQGNSA. The CDR3 has 16 residues.

This clonotype was counted at least ten times. The rearrangement uses TRBV6-1 and TRBJ2-2, with 7 bases matching TRBD1. V was pared by 7 bases and J by 5 bases, with 4 bases of the junction left unmatched. Germline lookup yields CDR1 MNHNS and CDR2 SASEGT. CDR3 length: 13 residues. The CDR3 DNA reads as TGTGCCAGCAAAGTGGGACAGACCGGGGAGCTGTTTTTT. This gives the protein CASKVGQTGELFF.

This clonotype has ten or more counts. The rearrangement links TRBV4-3 to TRBJ2-1; a possible D gene is TRBD2 (6 bases). CDR1 and CDR2 from the germline V gene are LGHNA and YSLEER. The V end lost 1 base, the J end lost 2 bases, and 9 bases lay between the germline ends. The CDR3 runs to 15 residues. CDR3 in amino acids: CASSQGRVPYNEQFF. The DNA of the CDR3 is TGCGCCAGCAGCCAAGGGAGGGTACCCTACAATGAGCAGTTCTTC.

This clonotype was detected ten times or more. The V and J genes are TRBV20-1 and TRBJ2-3; D possibly corresponds to TRBD1 (6 bases). V lost 3 bases to trimming and J lost 3 bases, with 7 bases between them. Germline CDR1 is DFQATT and CDR2 is SNEGSKA (reference sequence). This CDR3 has 12 residues. In DNA form, the CDR3 reads TGCAGTGCTAGGGGACAAACAGATACGCAGTATTTT. It codes for CSARGQTDTQYF.